This T cell receptor beta chain was sequenced during a study of vaccination and CD4 T cells after COVID-19. Study conclusions and caveats: Clonotypes reactive to SARS-CoV-2 had a median that went up from about 20 to 38, but not significantly.

As for this clonotype: What it binds is not known. At one end, the junction sequence differs from germline, possibly due to a read error.

Treatment given: roughly 10-day PBMC culture with coronavirus spike peptide pools or control peptides (ViraFEST assay). Sequencing of DNA taken from cultured CD4+ T cells relied on the Oncomine TCR Beta short-read assay. MiXCR, run by TCRdb on the PCR reads, gives a single entry per CDR3 protein. This table has under 20,000 distinct CDR3 sequences, around two fifths appearing once. The CDR3 contains 16 residues. The germline gives CDR1 MNHEY, CDR2 SVGAGI. This specimen consisted of CD4+ T cells from blood, cultured in vitro, obtained after SARS-CoV-2 vaccination. The TCR originated in a human donor who had recovered from COVID-19. This chain joins TRBV6-5 and TRBJ2-5; possibly TRBD1 for D (6 bases). CDR3 sequence: CASSLLGDRGGETQCF. The CDR3 DNA is TGTGCCAGCAGTTTACTCGGAGACAGAGGGGGAGAGACCCAGTGCTTC.